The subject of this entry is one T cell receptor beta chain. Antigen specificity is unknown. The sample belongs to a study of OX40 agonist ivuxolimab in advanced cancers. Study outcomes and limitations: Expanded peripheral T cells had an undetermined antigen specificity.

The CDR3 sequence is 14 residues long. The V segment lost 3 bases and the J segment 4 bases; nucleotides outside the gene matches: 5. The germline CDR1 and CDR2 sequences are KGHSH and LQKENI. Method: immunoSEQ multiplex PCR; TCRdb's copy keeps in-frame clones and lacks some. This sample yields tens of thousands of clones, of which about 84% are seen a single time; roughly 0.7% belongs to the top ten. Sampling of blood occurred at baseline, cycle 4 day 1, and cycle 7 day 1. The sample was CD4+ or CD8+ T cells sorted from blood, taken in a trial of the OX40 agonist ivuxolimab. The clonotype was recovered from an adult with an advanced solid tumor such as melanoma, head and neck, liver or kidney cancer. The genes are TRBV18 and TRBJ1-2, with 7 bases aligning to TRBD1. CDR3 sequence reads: CASSPEDRFYGYTF. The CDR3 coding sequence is TGTGCCAGCTCACCCGAGGACAGGTTCTATGGCTACACCTTC.